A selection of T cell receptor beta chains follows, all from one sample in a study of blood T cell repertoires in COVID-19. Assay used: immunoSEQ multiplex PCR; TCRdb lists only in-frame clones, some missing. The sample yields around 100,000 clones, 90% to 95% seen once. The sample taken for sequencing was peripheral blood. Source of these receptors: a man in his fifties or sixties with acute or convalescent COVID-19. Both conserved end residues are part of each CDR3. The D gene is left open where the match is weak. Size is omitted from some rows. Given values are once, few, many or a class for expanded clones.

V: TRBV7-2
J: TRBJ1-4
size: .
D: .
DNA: TGTGCCAGCAGCCTCCGGAGGGCAGCCTATAATGAAAAACTGTTTTTT
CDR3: CASSLRRAAYNEKLFF

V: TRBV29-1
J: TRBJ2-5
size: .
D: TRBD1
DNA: TGCAGCCTGAGGGGGGACAGGGGCCGCCGAGAGACCCAGTACTTC
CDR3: CSLRGDRGRRETQYF

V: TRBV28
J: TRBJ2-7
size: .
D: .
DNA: TGTGCCAGCAGTTTTCCGGGCTACGAGCAGTACTTC
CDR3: CASSFPGYEQYF

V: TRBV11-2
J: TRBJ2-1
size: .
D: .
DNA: TGTGCCAGCAGCCCCGGGAGTAATCACAATGAGCAGTTCTTC
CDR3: CASSPGSNHNEQFF

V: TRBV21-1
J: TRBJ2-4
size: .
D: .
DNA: TGTGCCAGCAGCAAAGGGGCTAGCGGGAGGGAGGCCAAAAACATTCAGTACTTC
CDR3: CASSKGASGREAKNIQYF

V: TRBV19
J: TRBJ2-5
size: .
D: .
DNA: TGTGCCAGTAGTATGGCCCCGCCAGGGGGGCGGGAGACCCAGTACTTC
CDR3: CASSMAPPGGRETQYF

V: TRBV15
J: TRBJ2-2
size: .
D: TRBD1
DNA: TGTGCCACCAGCAGAGGGGGGACAGGGGGCGACACCGGGGAGCTGTTTTTT
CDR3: CATSRGGTGGDTGELFF

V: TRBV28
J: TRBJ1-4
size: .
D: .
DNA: TGTGCCAGCAGTTTATGGAGGCTGTCCGGGAATGAAAAACTGTTTTTT
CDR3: CASSLWRLSGNEKLFF

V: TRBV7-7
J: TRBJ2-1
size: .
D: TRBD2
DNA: TGTGCTAGCAGCCCAAGGGGACCGGGACTACACAATGAGCAGTTCTTC
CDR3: CASSPRGPGLHNEQFF

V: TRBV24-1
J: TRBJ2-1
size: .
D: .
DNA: TGTGCCACCAGTGGCCCCACCCCCCGCGGGGGCCTCGACAATGAGCAGTTCTTC
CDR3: CATSGPTPRGGLDNEQFF

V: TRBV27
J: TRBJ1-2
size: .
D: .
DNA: TGTGCCAGCAGGGGAAGGGTAGGGGGGGCCGGCTATGGCTACACCTTC
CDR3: CASRGRVGGAGYGYTF

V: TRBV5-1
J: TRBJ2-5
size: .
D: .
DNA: TGCGCCAGCAGCTTGGCGGGGGAGACCCAGTACTTC
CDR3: CASSLAGETQYF

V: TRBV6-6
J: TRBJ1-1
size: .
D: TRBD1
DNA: TGTGCCAGCAGTCGGACAGGGGAGGCTGAAGCTTTCTTT
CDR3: CASSRTGEAEAFF

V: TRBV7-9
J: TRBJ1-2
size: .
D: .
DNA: TGTGCCAGCACCCAGCCAGGGTCGGGCGGCTACACCTTC
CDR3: CASTQPGSGGYTF

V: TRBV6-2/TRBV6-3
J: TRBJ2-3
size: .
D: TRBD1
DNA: TGTGCCAGCAGCCCTAGGCGGACAGGGGGGATAGATACGCAGTATTTT
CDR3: CASSPRRTGGIDTQYF

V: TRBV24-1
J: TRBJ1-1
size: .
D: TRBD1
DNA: TGTGCCACCAGTGATTCACCGGGTACAGGGGGATGGTACACTGAAGCTTTCTTT
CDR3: CATSDSPGTGGWYTEAFF

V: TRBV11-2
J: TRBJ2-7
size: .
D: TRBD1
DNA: TGTGCCAGCAGCCCCGGGACAGGGGGCGCAAAAGTCTACGAGCAGTACTTC
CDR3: CASSPGTGGAKVYEQYF

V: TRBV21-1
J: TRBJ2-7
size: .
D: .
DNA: TGTGCCAGCAGCGGCCCAACAGGATACGAGCAGTACTTC
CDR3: CASSGPTGYEQYF

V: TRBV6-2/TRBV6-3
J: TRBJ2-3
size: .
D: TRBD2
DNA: TGTGCCAGCAGTGTCGTTAGCGGGCGGGAGTCAGATACGCAGTATTTT
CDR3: CASSVVSGRESDTQYF

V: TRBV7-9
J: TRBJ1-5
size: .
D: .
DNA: TGTGCCAGCAGCTTAGTTTCCGGGAGCAATCAGCCCCAGCATTTT
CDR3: CASSLVSGSNQPQHF

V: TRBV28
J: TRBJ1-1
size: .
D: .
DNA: TGTGCCAGCAGACTTTTACAGGGGAACACTGAAGCTTTCTTT
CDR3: CASRLLQGNTEAFF

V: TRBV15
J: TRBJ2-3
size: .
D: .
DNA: TGTGCCACCAGCTATCGGACTAGCACAGATACGCAGTATTTT
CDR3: CATSYRTSTDTQYF

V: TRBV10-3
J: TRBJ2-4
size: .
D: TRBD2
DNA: TGTGCCATCAGTGAGTCGTTACTAGCGGGGGCCAAAAACATTCAGTACTTC
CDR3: CAISESLLAGAKNIQYF

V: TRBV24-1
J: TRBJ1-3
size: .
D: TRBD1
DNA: TGTGCCACCAGTGATGTCGGGACAGGGAGTGGGACCATATATTTT
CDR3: CATSDVGTGSGTIYF

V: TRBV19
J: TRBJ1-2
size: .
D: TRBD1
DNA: TGTGCCAGTAGTCCGCAGGGACAGGTGGATGGCTACACCTTC
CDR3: CASSPQGQVDGYTF

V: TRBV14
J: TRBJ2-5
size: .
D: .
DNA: TGTGCCAGCAGCCCCCTGGACAGACAAGAGACCCAGTACTTC
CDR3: CASSPLDRQETQYF

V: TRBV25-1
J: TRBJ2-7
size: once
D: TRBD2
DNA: TGTGCCAGCAGTCCTAGCGGGAGTTACGAGCAGTACTTC
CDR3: CASSPSGSYEQYF

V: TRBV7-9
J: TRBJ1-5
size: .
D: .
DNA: TGTGCCAGCAGCTTAGAGGTTTCATGGCAGGGCGGGAAGCCCCAGCATTTT
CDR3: CASSLEVSWQGGKPQHF

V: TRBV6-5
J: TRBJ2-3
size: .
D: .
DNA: TGTGCCAGCAGCGCCATTACCCTGACTTATACGCAGTATTTT
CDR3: CASSAITLTYTQYF

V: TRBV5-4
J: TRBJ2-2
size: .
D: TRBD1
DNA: TGTGCCAGCAGCCCTCCGGGACAGGGGGGAACCGGGGAGCTGTTTTTT
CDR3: CASSPPGQGGTGELFF

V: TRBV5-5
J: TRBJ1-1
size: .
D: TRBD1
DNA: TGTGCCAGCAGCTTCTCAGGGACAGGGTTGTTCGGTGAAGCTTTCTTT
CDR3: CASSFSGTGLFGEAFF

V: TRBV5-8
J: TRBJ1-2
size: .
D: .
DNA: TGTGCCAGTAGGATTTGGGGCCTGAATGGCTACACCTTC
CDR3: CASRIWGLNGYTF

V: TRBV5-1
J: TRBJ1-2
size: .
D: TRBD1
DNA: TGCGCCAGCAGCCCAGGAACAGGGGGTAACTATGGCTACACCTTC
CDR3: CASSPGTGGNYGYTF

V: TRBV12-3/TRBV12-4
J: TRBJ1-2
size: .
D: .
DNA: TGTGCCAGCAGTTTCACTTATGGCTACACCTTC
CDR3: CASSFTYGYTF

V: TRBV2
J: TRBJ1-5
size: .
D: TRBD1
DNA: TGTGCCAGCAGTATTAGGACAGGTGGCAATCAGCCCCAGCATTTT
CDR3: CASSIRTGGNQPQHF

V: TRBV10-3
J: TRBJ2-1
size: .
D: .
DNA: TGTGCCATCAGTGACCCGGAGTCTGGTACTAGCATTTCCTACAATGAGCAGTTCTTC
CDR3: CAISDPESGTSISYNEQFF

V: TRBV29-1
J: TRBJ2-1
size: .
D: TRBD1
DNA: TGCAGCGTTGAAGAGCAGGGGGCGGGTGAGCAGTTCTTC
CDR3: CSVEEQGAGEQFF